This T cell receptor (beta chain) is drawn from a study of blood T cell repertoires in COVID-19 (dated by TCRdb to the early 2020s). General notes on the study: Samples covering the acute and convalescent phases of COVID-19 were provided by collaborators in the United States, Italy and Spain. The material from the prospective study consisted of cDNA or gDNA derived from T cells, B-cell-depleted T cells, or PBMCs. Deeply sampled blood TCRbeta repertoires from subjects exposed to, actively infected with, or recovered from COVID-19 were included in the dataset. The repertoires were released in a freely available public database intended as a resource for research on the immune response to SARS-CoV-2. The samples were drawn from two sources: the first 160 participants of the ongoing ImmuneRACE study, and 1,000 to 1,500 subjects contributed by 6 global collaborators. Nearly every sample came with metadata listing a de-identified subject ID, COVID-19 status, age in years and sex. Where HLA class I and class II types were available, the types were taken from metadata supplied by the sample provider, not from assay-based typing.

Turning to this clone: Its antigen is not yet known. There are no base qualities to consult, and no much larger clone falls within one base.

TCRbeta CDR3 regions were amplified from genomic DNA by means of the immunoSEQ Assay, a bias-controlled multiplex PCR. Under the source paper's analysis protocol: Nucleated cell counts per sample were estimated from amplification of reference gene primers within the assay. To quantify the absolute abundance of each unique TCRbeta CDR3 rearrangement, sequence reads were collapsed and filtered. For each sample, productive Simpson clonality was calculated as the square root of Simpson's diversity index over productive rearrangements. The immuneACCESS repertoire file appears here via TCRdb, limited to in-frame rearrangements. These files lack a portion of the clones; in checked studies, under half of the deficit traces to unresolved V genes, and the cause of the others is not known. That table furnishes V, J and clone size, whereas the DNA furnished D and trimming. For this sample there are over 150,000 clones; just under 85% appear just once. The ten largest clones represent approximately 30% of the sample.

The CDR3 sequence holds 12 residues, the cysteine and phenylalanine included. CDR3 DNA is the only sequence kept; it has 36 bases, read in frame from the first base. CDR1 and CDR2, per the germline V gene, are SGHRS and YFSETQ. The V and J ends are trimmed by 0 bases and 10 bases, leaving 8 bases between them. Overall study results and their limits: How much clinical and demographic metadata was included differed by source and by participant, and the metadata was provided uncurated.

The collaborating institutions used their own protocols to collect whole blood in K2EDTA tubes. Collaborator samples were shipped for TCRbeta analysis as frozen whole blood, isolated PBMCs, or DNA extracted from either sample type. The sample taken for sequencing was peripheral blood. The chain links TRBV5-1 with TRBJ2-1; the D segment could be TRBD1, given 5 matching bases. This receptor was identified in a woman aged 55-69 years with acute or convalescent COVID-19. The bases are TGCGCCAGCAGCTTGGTAAGGGGCGAGCAGTTCTTC. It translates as CASSLVRGEQFF.